The rows below give T cell receptor beta chains drawn from one sample of a study of neoadjuvant nivolumab and ipilimumab in lung cancer. Assay: immunoSEQ multiplex PCR; the TCRdb copy retains only in-frame clones and omits some. The top ten clones hold 2.5% to 3.5% of a sample with 39,000 or so clones, roughly 89% of them seen once. This specimen consisted of peripheral blood, obtained before neoadjuvant nivolumab, alone or with ipilimumab. All receptors derive from an adult with non-small cell lung cancer. Each CDR3 is given with its conserved first and last residue. D genes are given only for firm matches. The size field is filled for only some rows; it gives once, few, many or a size class.

TRBJ2-3,TRBV6-5,NA,NA,CASSKGHTDTQYF,TGTGCCAGCAGTAAGGGCCACACAGATACGCAGTATTTT
TRBJ1-5,TRBV6-5,NA,NA,CASKEGYGNQPQHF,TGTGCCAGCAAGGAAGGATATGGTAATCAGCCCCAGCATTTT
TRBJ2-7,TRBV7-2,TRBD2,NA,CASSLSTGGSVSSYEQYF,TGTGCCAGCAGCTTGTCGACTGGCGGGAGCGTTTCCTCCTACGAGCAGTACTTC
TRBJ1-4,TRBV2,NA,NA,CASSEGGGEKLFF,TGTGCCAGCAGCGAAGGGGGGGGTGAAAAACTGTTTTTT
TRBJ2-3,TRBV18,TRBD1,NA,CASSPTFEQGARDTQYF,TGTGCCAGCTCACCCACCTTCGAACAGGGGGCAAGAGATACGCAGTATTTT
TRBJ1-2,TRBV4-1,NA,NA,CASSNGAYNYGYTF,TGCGCCAGCAGCAATGGGGCGTATAACTATGGCTACACCTTC
TRBJ2-1,TRBV19,TRBD2,NA,CASRGGSGAYNEQFF,TGTGCCAGTCGGGGGGGTAGCGGGGCTTACAATGAGCAGTTCTTC
TRBJ2-2,TRBV6-5,NA,once,CATLMGLPGGELFF,TGTGCCACCCTAATGGGACTCCCAGGCGGGGAGCTGTTTTTT
TRBJ2-1,TRBV9,NA,NA,CASSVDAMRVSGEQFF,TGTGCCAGCAGCGTAGACGCAATGCGGGTCAGCGGTGAGCAGTTCTTC
TRBJ2-3,TRBV11-2,NA,NA,CASSSEGWSSTDTQYF,TGTGCCAGCAGCTCGGAGGGGTGGTCTAGCACAGATACGCAGTATTTT
TRBJ1-5,TRBV2,TRBD1,NA,CASSVGTGGQPQHF,TGTGCCAGCAGTGTAGGTACAGGGGGTCAGCCCCAGCATTTT
TRBJ2-1,TRBV5-4,NA,NA,CASSVMKLRESNEQFF,TGTGCCAGCAGCGTTATGAAATTGAGGGAGAGTAATGAGCAGTTCTTC
TRBJ2-7,TRBV25-1,TRBD2,NA,CASSEYLSGGDYEQYF,TGTGCCAGCAGTGAATATCTATCCGGGGGGGACTACGAGCAGTACTTC
TRBJ2-7,TRBV7-3,TRBD2,NA,CASSQLGGGYEQYF,TGTGCCAGCAGCCAATTAGGCGGGGGCTACGAGCAGTACTTC
TRBJ2-5,TRBV9,TRBD2,once,CASSVAGGSMGETQYF,TGTGCCAGCAGCGTAGCGGGAGGGTCGATGGGAGAGACCCAGTACTTC
TRBJ2-7,TRBV5-1,NA,few,CASSPDEYEQYF,TGCGCCAGCAGCCCGGACGAATACGAGCAGTACTTC
TRBJ2-7,TRBV5-4,TRBD1,once,CASREDRGAYEQYF,TGTGCCAGCAGAGAGGACAGGGGTGCCTACGAGCAGTACTTC
TRBJ2-7,TRBV7-9,NA,NA,CASSLGLSYEQYF,TGTGCCAGCAGCTTAGGACTATCCTACGAGCAGTACTTC
TRBJ2-7,TRBV6-6,TRBD2,NA,CASSSGTTYEQYF,TGTGCCAGCAGTTCCGGGACTACCTACGAGCAGTACTTC
TRBJ2-1,TRBV7-6,NA,NA,CASSLESSGNYNEQFF,TGTGCCAGCAGCTTAGAGAGTAGCGGCAACTACAATGAGCAGTTCTTC
TRBJ1-5,TRBV7-2,NA,NA,CASSSGFQPQHF,TGTGCCAGCAGCTCCGGATTCCAGCCCCAGCATTTT
TRBJ2-2,TRBV11-1,TRBD2,NA,CASSRTGLAGVGGELFF,TGTGCCAGCAGCCGAACGGGACTAGCGGGAGTTGGCGGGGAGCTGTTTTTT
TRBJ2-5,TRBV4-3,NA,NA,CASSQVLATQETQYF,TGCGCCAGCAGCCAGGTACTAGCCACCCAAGAGACCCAGTACTTC
TRBJ2-1,TRBV7-7,NA,NA,CASSLVVGQGKGNEQFF,TGTGCCAGCAGCTTAGTGGTGGGACAAGGGAAGGGCAATGAGCAGTTCTTC
TRBJ2-1,TRBV25-1,NA,NA,CASSDPNDPDNEQFF,TGTGCCAGCAGTGATCCCAACGACCCAGACAATGAGCAGTTCTTC
TRBJ1-5,TRBV2,NA,NA,CASSTTSTSGPSSQHF,TGTGCCTCGTCAACGACCAGCACGTCAGGGCCATCGTCCCAGCATTTT
TRBJ2-1,TRBV27,NA,NA,CASSLERGVRETRAFRNEQFF,TGTGCCAGCAGTTTAGAGAGGGGGGTTCGGGAGACGCGGGCCTTCCGGAATGAGCAGTTCTTC
TRBJ2-7,TRBV2,NA,NA,CASSVNFYEQYF,TGTGCCAGCAGTGTGAACTTCTACGAGCAGTACTTC
TRBJ2-7,TRBV18,TRBD2,NA,CASSLVGASGTYEQYF,TGTGCCAGCTCACTCGTTGGGGCTAGCGGGACCTACGAGCAGTACTTC
TRBJ2-7,TRBV9,NA,NA,CASSPRTASYEQYF,TGTGCCAGCAGCCCTAGGACAGCCTCCTACGAGCAGTACTTC
TRBJ2-1,TRBV5-1,TRBD2,NA,CASSLGLAGGLDEQFF,TGCGCCAGCAGCTTGGGCCTAGCGGGAGGGCTAGATGAGCAGTTCTTC
TRBJ1-5,TRBV19,TRBD1,NA,CASSRGQGENQPQHF,TGTGCCAGTAGTAGAGGACAGGGTGAGAATCAGCCCCAGCATTTT
TRBJ1-4,TRBV13,NA,NA,CASSLGSGEDGNEKLFF,TGTGCCAGCAGCTTAGGCTCGGGGGAAGATGGTAATGAAAAACTGTTTTTT
TRBJ2-3,TRBV6-5,TRBD2,NA,CASTPGGATDTQYF,TGTGCCAGCACCCCCGGGGGGGCTACAGATACGCAGTATTTT
TRBJ2-7,TRBV5-1,TRBD1,once,CASSSPGTGSYRSSYEQYF,TGCGCCAGCAGCTCCCCCGGGACAGGTTCTTATAGGAGCTCCTACGAGCAGTACTTC
TRBJ2-5,TRBV9,NA,NA,CASSPRVGAKETQYF,TGTGCCAGCAGCCCCCGGGTAGGTGCCAAAGAGACCCAGTACTTC
TRBJ2-7,TRBV4-3,NA,NA,CASSANLHYEQYF,TGCGCCAGCAGCGCAAACCTCCACTACGAGCAGTACTTC
TRBJ2-3,TRBV5-1,NA,NA,CASSLAPGLRDTQYF,TGCGCCAGCAGCTTGGCTCCAGGGTTAAGAGATACGCAGTATTTT
TRBJ2-3,TRBV6-5,NA,NA,CASRRQAERGDTQYF,TGTGCCAGCAGGCGACAGGCAGAAAGGGGAGATACGCAGTATTTT
TRBJ2-1,TRBV5-1,NA,NA,CASSWIASSYNEQFF,TGCGCCAGCAGCTGGATAGCGAGCTCCTACAATGAGCAGTTCTTC
TRBJ1-5,TRBV29-1,TRBD1,NA,CSVRDSPREPQHF,TGCAGCGTTCGGGACAGCCCTCGAGAGCCCCAGCATTTT
TRBJ1-2,TRBV6-5,NA,few,CASRMGPNYGYTF,TGTGCCAGCAGGATGGGACCCAACTATGGCTACACCTTC
TRBJ2-5,TRBV10-2,TRBD2,once,CASSESASGRRETQYF,TGCGCCAGCAGTGAGTCGGCTAGCGGGAGACGGGAGACCCAGTACTTC
TRBJ2-2,TRBV6-5,NA,NA,CASYSLVPGELFF,TGTGCCAGCTACTCTCTAGTACCCGGGGAGCTGTTTTTT
TRBJ1-5,TRBV30,NA,NA,CAWSPGAGNQPQHF,TGTGCCTGGAGTCCGGGGGCAGGGAATCAGCCCCAGCATTTT
TRBJ2-5,TRBV30,TRBD2,NA,CAWKSSGSTETQYF,TGTGCCTGGAAATCTAGCGGGAGTACCGAGACCCAGTACTTC
TRBJ1-5,TRBV6-5,NA,NA,CASSPRGGVYQPQHF,TGTGCCAGCAGTCCCCGAGGAGGGGTTTATCAGCCCCAGCATTTT
TRBJ2-7,TRBV11-1,TRBD2,NA,CASSLAPSGRLHGEQYF,TGTGCCAGCAGCTTAGCGCCTTCCGGGAGGCTCCATGGAGAGCAGTACTTC
TRBJ1-5,TRBV7-2,NA,NA,CASSLVVQSNQPQHF,TGTGCCAGCAGCTTAGTGGTACAGAGCAATCAGCCCCAGCATTTT
TRBJ2-1,TRBV7-2,NA,NA,CASSLVFGSSGEQFF,TGTGCCAGCAGCTTAGTGTTTGGTAGTTCGGGTGAGCAGTTCTTC
TRBJ2-4,TRBV2,NA,once,CASSEATTAKNIQYF,TGTGCCAGCAGTGAAGCGACTACAGCCAAAAACATTCAGTACTTC
TRBJ2-3,TRBV11-3,TRBD2,NA,CASSFAGDDTQYF,TGTGCCAGCAGCTTTGCGGGGGACGATACGCAGTATTTT
TRBJ2-5,TRBV14,NA,NA,CASKQGPQETQYF,TGTGCCAGCAAACAGGGTCCCCAAGAGACCCAGTACTTC
TRBJ1-2,TRBV2,TRBD1,NA,CASRKGQGAGGYTF,TGTGCCAGCAGGAAAGGCCAGGGGGCAGGTGGCTACACCTTC
TRBJ2-7,TRBV28,NA,NA,CASSLGLTGAYEQYF,TGTGCCAGCAGTTTAGGGTTAACTGGGGCCTACGAGCAGTACTTC
TRBJ2-1,TRBV30,NA,NA,CAWMGAATYNEQFF,TGTGCCTGGATGGGAGCGGCGACCTACAATGAGCAGTTCTTC
TRBJ2-7,TRBV30,NA,NA,CAWSGGSGTYYEQYF,TGTGCCTGGAGTGGGGGTAGCGGCACCTACTACGAGCAGTACTTC